This T cell receptor (beta chain) was recorded in a study of cytomegalovirus exposure and HLA in healthy donors (dated by TCRdb to the late 2010s). Study-level background: An earlier analysis of some 600 of the donors reported over 250 Gb of sequence data and roughly 120 million unique TCR beta sequences obtained from 180 million or so T cells. An early release covering roughly 640 HLA-typed donors comprised 300 to 350 gigabases of sequencing data and 65 million to 100 million unique TCR sequences. Of the approximately 400 genotyped donors, 65% to 90% fell in the genetic ancestry cluster associated with self-reported Caucasian donors. The aim of the study was to test whether cataloging public T cell receptors could identify signatures of past pathogen exposure. Using immunosequencing, the study profiled T cell repertoires from 500 to 800 subjects and related those repertoires to cytomegalovirus serostatus. In addition to the first cohort of 650 to 800 subjects, a separate validation cohort of around 110 different subjects was used. High-throughput TCR immunosequencing, statistical association of individual TCRs with disease status, and machine learning were combined to predict cytomegalovirus infection status. A later analysis re-examined previously published TCR beta repertoires from roughly 650 donors and added high-resolution HLA genotyping to investigate patterns of TCR occurrence. Rather than drawing on any new phenotypic data, the later analysis identified candidate immune exposures from TCR beta sequences and the way those sequences occurred across donors. An earlier analysis of some 500 of the donors applied high-throughput TCR beta sequencing to assess whether each TCR beta V gene segment acted as functional or pseudogenic. Donor age, sex, ethnicity and CMV serostatus were collected together with the repertoire data. A later genetic analysis took genome-wide SNP genotypes for about 55% of the roughly 670 donors and used that subset as a discovery cohort. All discovery cohort repertoires had been generated using a single sequencing platform. Both class I and class II loci were covered by HLA typing, at four-digit resolution. The number of donors typed differed by locus, with about 629-640 for A, B, C, DRB1 and DQB1, roughly 520 for DQA1, about 610 for DPA1, and roughly 450 for DPB1. About five DR-DQ haplotypes were treated as single units for association and clustering because of strong linkage in the cohort. On average, roughly 240,000 unique TCR beta nucleotide sequences were sequenced per donor among a few hundred genotyped donors of the cohort, with 15% to 20% of those sequences being non-productive. The paper as a whole reports these results and caveats: Sequencing depth was assumed to be roughly uniform across donors in the presence/absence analyses, though that assumption may not hold. Because the 87-base-pair reads could not distinguish some IMGT-functional V segments, including TRBV6-2 and TRBV6-3, those segments were excluded. In an earlier analysis of under 600 of the donors, most TCR beta V segments were observed in productive rearrangements about 87% or about 30% of the time, broadly matching IMGT annotations. The authors suggested that the approach could potentially be generalized to other disease states and immunological phenotypes. A later analysis found that HLA-associated TCR beta chains were more clonally expanded and had lower generation probabilities than equally common non-associated chains. In this cohort, only TCR beta chains were sequenced, and detectable features were limited by the absence of alpha or paired-chain data. A total of about 150 TCR beta chains were listed by the study as associated with cytomegalovirus. Specific HLA alleles were associated with about 17,000 TCR beta sequences at a false discovery rate of 0.05 in a later analysis. Because HLA typing was unavailable for some donors at each locus, only the typed subset was used in association tests. Immune exposure information for the cohort was limited to CMV serostatus. When HLA alleles, especially DR and DQ, strongly co-occurred, attributing TCR associations to individual alleles was difficult. The sequencing pipeline was judged likely to have produced a cluster of highly shared sequence variants as a technical artifact. Three of the identified cytomegalovirus-associated TCR beta chains were confirmed in vitro to be specific for cytomegalovirus antigens. Correlated functional status among segregating V segments might be attributable to linkage disequilibrium, but an unknown experimental factor could not be ruled out. A later analysis found that TCR association rates varied across HLA loci, with DRB1 alleles showing the most associated TCRs and HLA-C alleles the fewest. A further reported finding was that TCR beta sequences accurately predicted the HLA-A and HLA-B alleles for most subjects in the first cohort. According to a later genetic analysis, donors in an Asian-associated ancestry cluster had fewer N-insertions in productive TCRs than the approximately 650-donor mean. A later analysis reported that several top co-occurrence clusters appeared linked to parvovirus B19, influenza, CMV and Epstein-Barr virus. Seventeen rarely observed V segments, including chromosome 9 orphons, were excluded from the earlier analysis of some 590 of the donors because counts were too low. According to a later analysis, most CMV-associated TCR beta chains appeared to be HLA-restricted, and the HLA associations seemed to be driven largely by CMV exposure. While some public TCRs were present in many individuals, most TCR sequences turned up only very rarely across donors. The classifier was reported to diagnose cytomegalovirus status with high specificity and sensitivity in both the original cohort and the validation cohort. In a later genetic analysis, a missense DCLRE1C variant was associated with V-gene and J-gene trimming of TCR beta chains, and the association was replicated in an independent cohort.

The cohort was made up of 650 to 700 healthy bone marrow donors. At the time of sampling, every cohort member was nominally healthy, though immune exposures that went unrecorded were likely present. The donor tested CMV seropositive and was one of the 289 seropositive cohort members. Each donor provided a peripheral blood sample, and peripheral blood mononuclear cells were used for TCR beta sequencing. The Qiagen DNeasy Blood Extraction Kit was used to extract genomic DNA from the blood cell samples. Turning to this clone: Which antigen it targets is not known. No base quality values were provided; no much bigger clone lies one nucleotide off.

A distance of 16 bases separates the germline ends of V and J, which lose 2 bases and 4 bases respectively. The CDR3 covers 16 residues, taking in both the cysteine and the phenylalanine. Only the CDR3 DNA is retained, 48 bases long and in frame from the first base. Sequences SGDLS (CDR1) and YYNGEE (CDR2) are obtained from the germline V gene. The method was the immunoSEQ multiplex PCR assay. A mixture of 60 forward primers for TCR Vbeta segments and 13 reverse primers for TCR Jbeta segments was used in the multiplex PCR. A multiplex PCR assay on genomic DNA amplified the CDR3 region of rearranged TCR beta genes. The Illumina HiSeq System was used to sequence the amplified TCR beta libraries as 87-base-pair reads. The original pipeline was this. A later analysis tallied 75 million to 85 million unique TCR beta chains across the 660 or so repertoires, and some 10 million of those chains were shared by two or more donors. To remove PCR and sequencing errors, raw reads were error-corrected and collapsed into unique sequences using a nearest-neighbor algorithm that merged closely related sequences. To assign V, D and J gene segments, CDR3 sequences were aligned to IMGT reference sequences. For a sequence to be retained, a match of at least six nucleotides to both a V gene segment and a J gene segment was required. A rearrangement was called productive if the CDR3 had no stop codons and remained in frame with V and J, and every other rearrangement was called non-productive. CDR3 was defined by IMGT convention, running from the second conserved V-encoded cysteine to the conserved J-encoded phenylalanine. In an earlier analysis of approximately 500 of the donors, sequences lacking an unambiguous match to a single V gene segment were excluded. An earlier analysis of fewer than 750 of the donors called V segments functional above 56.7% productive rearrangements and segregating when the between-donor standard deviation exceeded 5%. A statistical classification framework was built to diagnose cytomegalovirus status from the catalog of TCR beta chain sequences. A later analysis assigned V and J genes by comparing TCR nucleotide sequences with IMGT/GENE-DB human TR gene sequences. Using the TCRdist pipeline, a later analysis assigned CDR3 sequences along with most-parsimonious VDJ recombination scenarios. A later analysis defined each TCR beta chain by its CDR3 amino acid sequence plus V-gene family, and excluded reads lacking a unique V-gene family. In a later analysis, around 600 highly shared, low-generation-probability nucleotide sequences were removed to address suspected cross-contamination and a sequencing artifact. For each public chain, a later analysis derived a clonal expansion index from normalized ranks of inferred template counts within each repertoire. Generation probabilities in a later analysis came from a VDJ recombination model fitted to out-of-frame rearrangements, and those results were checked against IGoR. In a later analysis, TCR-TCR, TCR-HLA and TCR-CMV co-occurrence was scored with hypergeometric tests, and a repertoire-size bias correction was applied to TCR pairs. To estimate false discovery rates, a later analysis permuted the HLA or CMV assignments 20 times. A later analysis grouped co-occurring TCRs with DBSCAN, adding TCRdist sequence similarity when clustering within HLA-allele-positive subsets. Repertoires with fewer than 30,000 or more than 120,000 public chains, plus five repertoires with anomalous nucleotide sharing, were excluded from co-occurrence clustering. The table was pulled from immuneACCESS by TCRdb, which kept in-frame rearrangements only. Such tables lose some clones; where checked, under half of the loss comes from unresolved V genes, and the rest has no known cause. The D gene and trimming were derived from the DNA, and the V and J assignments and clone size from that table. This sample comprises 240,000 or so clones, approximately 82% of them detected only once. The leading ten clones occupy 8% of the sample.

The V and J segments used are TRBV9 and TRBJ2-1, and perhaps TRBD1 as D gene, on 7 matching bases. The receptor was isolated from a woman aged 55-69 years in good health and CMV-seropositive. The specimen was PBMCs. The nucleotides are TGTGCCAGCAGCGTGGAGGACAGGAGGGAGTACAATGAGCAGTTCTTC. Translated, it reads CASSVEDRREYNEQFF.